The clone carrying this T cell receptor beta chain came up many times. The target antigen is unknown. These data come from a study of response to subunit inactivated influenza vaccine. Overall study findings and caveats: T cells newly recruited by each seasonal influenza vaccination are few, the authors suggested.

TCRdb reprocessed the RT-PCR reads via MiXCR and lists one record per CDR3 protein. Of 490,000 or so distinct CDR3 sequences listed, approximately 7.6% are singletons. CDR3 length: 15 residues. Germline V CDR1 and CDR2: MNHEY, SVGAGI. Trimming took 2 bases from V and 3 from J; bases not matched to a gene: 3. The chain joins TRBV6-5 to TRBJ1-5; 8 nucleotides line up with TRBD1. This clonotype was sampled from a man in his fifties or sixties who received an inactivated influenza vaccine. The sample was PBMCs from blood, taken roughly 24 months after vaccination. CDR3 sequence reads: CASSYARGLNQPQHF. DNA for the CDR3: TGTGCCAGCAGTTACGCCAGGGGGCTCAATCAGCCCCAGCATTTT.